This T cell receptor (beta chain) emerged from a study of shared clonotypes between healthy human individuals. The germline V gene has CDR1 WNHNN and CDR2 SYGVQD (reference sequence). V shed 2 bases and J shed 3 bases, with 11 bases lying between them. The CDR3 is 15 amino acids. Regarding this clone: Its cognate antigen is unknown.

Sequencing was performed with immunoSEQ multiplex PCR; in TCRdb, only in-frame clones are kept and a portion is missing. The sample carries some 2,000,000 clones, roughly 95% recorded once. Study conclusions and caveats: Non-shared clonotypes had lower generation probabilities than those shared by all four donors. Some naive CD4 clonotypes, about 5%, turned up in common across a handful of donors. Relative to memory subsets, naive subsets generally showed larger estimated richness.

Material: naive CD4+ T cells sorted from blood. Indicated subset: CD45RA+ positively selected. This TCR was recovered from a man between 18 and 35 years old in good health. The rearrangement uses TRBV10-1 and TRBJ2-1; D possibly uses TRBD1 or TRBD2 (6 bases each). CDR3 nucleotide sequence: TGCGCCAGCAGTGAGGTCGGGGGCTACTACAATGAGCAGTTCTTC. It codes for CASSEVGGYYNEQFF.